Presented here are 10 T cell receptor beta chains from one specimen sequenced in a study of cytomegalovirus exposure and HLA in healthy donors. Sequencing was performed with immunoSEQ multiplex PCR; in TCRdb, only in-frame clones are kept and a portion is missing. The top ten clones hold around 1.5% of a sample with around 71,000 clones, 94% of them seen once. The sequenced material came from PBMCs. These receptors were collected from a man between 18 and 29 years old in good health and CMV-seropositive.

The chain links TRBV6-5 to TRBJ2-3; D is perhaps TRBD1 (5 bases). Deletions cut 3 bases from V and 3 bases from J, with 7 bases between. The CDR3 sequence is 13 residues long. The germline CDR1 and CDR2 sequences are MNHEY and SVGAGI. CDR3 sequence reads: CASSYGATDTQYF. The CDR3 DNA is TGTGCCAGCAGTTATGGGGCGACAGATACGCAGTATTTT.

J is TRBJ2-5 and V is TRBV2; 8 bases map to TRBD1. The CDR3 has 15 residues. The V gene end was trimmed by 1 base and the J gene end by 4 bases; junction bases not matched to a gene: 5. The germline gives CDR1 SNHLY, CDR2 FYNNEI. The CDR3 DNA reads as TGTGCCAGCAGTGAAGTGGGGACAGGCGGAGAGACCCAGTACTTC. This sequence encodes CASSEVGTGGETQYF.

The chain employs TRBV6-5 and TRBJ2-4, with D tentatively TRBD2 (5 bases). Trimming took off 6 bases at V and 1 base at J, with 10 bases between the two ends. Germline V gene sequence: CDR1 MNHEY, CDR2 SVGAGI. The length of the CDR3 is 14 residues. Written as DNA, the CDR3 is TGTGCCAGCAGCACGGGGTGGGCCAAAAACATTCAGTACTTC. Translating gives CASSTGWAKNIQYF.

The CDR3 sequence: CASSPEGQGPGTQYF. The CDR3 DNA is TGCGCCAGCAGCCCCGAGGGACAGGGTCCAGGAACCCAGTACTTC. The V call is TRBV5-1, the J call TRBJ2-5; 9 bases map to TRBD1. Germline loops: CDR1 SGHRS, CDR2 YFSETQ. Trimming removed 4 bases from V and 8 bases from J; junction bases left unmatched: 12. The CDR3 runs to 15 residues.

V usage is TRBV4-1 and J usage is TRBJ1-2; TRBD1 matches at 8 bases. The CDR3 is 14 amino acids. CDR1 and CDR2 (germline): MGHRA, YSYEKL. The V and J ends lost 2 bases and 4 bases, in that order; junction bases with no gene match: 3. The CDR3 DNA sequence: TGCGCCAGCAGCCAACCTACAGGGGGCTATGGCTACACCTTC. Translation gives CASSQPTGGYGYTF.

This rearrangement joins TRBV2 to TRBJ2-2; 13 bases align to TRBD2. The length of the CDR3 is 17 residues. The junction had 4 bases not matched to a gene; V was cut back by 6 bases and J by 0 bases. Germline V lookup: CDR1 SNHLY, CDR2 FYNNEI. DNA of the CDR3: TGTGCCAGCAGCCCGGGACTAGCGGGGACGAACACCGGGGAGCTGTTTTTT. As protein: CASSPGLAGTNTGELFF.

This sequence joins TRBV6-5 and TRBJ2-1; 9 bases are shared with TRBD2. The V gene's germline CDR1 is MNHEY and CDR2 SVGAGI. The CDR3 loop spans 15 amino acids. With V trimmed by 2 bases and J by 7 bases, 6 bases remained unmatched. For the CDR3, the DNA is TGTGCCAGCAGTTACAAGGCGGGGGGGCGGAATGAGCAGTTCTTC. Translated, it gives CASSYKAGGRNEQFF.

The V and J genes are TRBV2 and TRBJ1-2; the match to TRBD1 covers 7 bases. Trimming cost V 6 bases and J 3 bases; bases outside gene matches: 1. This CDR3 contains 12 residues. Germline loops: CDR1 SNHLY, CDR2 FYNNEI. The CDR3 DNA is TGTGCCAGCAGGGACAGGCACTATGGCTACACCTTC. Its protein product is CASRDRHYGYTF.

The chain has TRBV11-1 and TRBJ2-7; D is possibly TRBD2 (6 bases). V lost 5 bases to trimming and J lost 0 bases, with 14 bases between them. The CDR3 length is 15 residues. Germline CDR1 SGHAT, CDR2 FQDESV (reference sequence). The CDR3 loop reads CASSPGTWSSYEQYF. In DNA, the CDR3 is TGTGCCAGCAGCCCCGGGACTTGGAGCTCCTACGAGCAGTACTTC.

Only one count was recorded for this clone. The genes are TRBV28 and TRBJ2-4; D not certain. The V end lost 8 bases, the J end lost 6 bases, and 11 bases lay between the germline ends. Germline-derived CDR1 and CDR2 are MDHEN and SYDVKM. This CDR3 spans 12 amino acids. The CDR3 protein is CASGPLRNIQYF. Written as DNA, the CDR3 is TGTGCCAGCGGTCCCCTAAGAAACATTCAGTACTTC.